Shown below are 23 T cell receptor beta chains from a single sample sequenced in a study of T cell responses to AZD1222 COVID-19 vaccine. Repertoires were generated with immunoSEQ multiplex PCR, while TCRdb's copy carries only in-frame clones and drops some. In the table there are over 90,000 clones, 92% of which are singletons. The sample was peripheral blood, taken 28 days after the second AZD1222 dose. The receptors were gathered from an adult who received the AZD1222 COVID-19 vaccine.

V gene TRBV6-5 combines with J gene TRBJ1-2; D is ambiguous. The V gene lost 2 bases and the J gene lost 2 bases, with 3 bases spanning the gap. The V gene's germline CDR1 is MNHEY and CDR2 SVGAGI. This CDR3 is 12 amino acids long. CDR3 coding DNA: TGTGCCAGCAGTTACGGAAACTATGGCTACACCTTC. Translated: CASSYGNYGYTF.

The rearrangement joins TRBV6-5 to TRBJ1-2; 7 bases align to TRBD1. V dropped 6 bases and J dropped 6; count of bases not matched to a gene: 13. CDR3 length: 15 amino acids. CDR1 and CDR2 (germline): MNHEY, SVGAGI. The chain's CDR3 is CASRDFLTGADGYTF. DNA of the CDR3: TGTGCCAGCAGGGACTTCTTAACAGGGGCAGATGGCTACACCTTC.

The gene calls are TRBV19 and TRBJ1-3; D is undetermined. CDR1 is LNHDA and CDR2 is SQIVND in the germline V gene (reference sequence). This CDR3 is built from 14 residues. V lost 4 bases and J 3 bases, leaving 10 bases between the germline ends. CDR3 residues: CASSTTVDGNTIYF. The CDR3 nucleotides read TGTGCCAGTAGTACAACAGTCGATGGAAACACCATATATTTT.

This sequence joins TRBV29-1 and TRBJ2-1, with 8 bases aligning to TRBD1. Trimming cost V 7 bases and J 7 bases; bases outside gene matches: 6. The CDR3 length is 12 residues. CDR1 is SQVTM, CDR2 ANQGSEA, per germline. The CDR3 here is CSALTGANEQFF. The CDR3 nucleotides are TGCAGCGCTTTGACAGGGGCAAATGAGCAGTTCTTC.

This clone has only a few counts. The chain employs TRBV5-1 and TRBJ1-4; D ambiguous. Between the trimmed V and J ends, which lost 4 bases and 7 bases, there was a span of 17 bases. CDR1 is SGHRS and CDR2 is YFSETQ in the germline V gene. CDR3 length: 15 residues. As DNA, the CDR3 is TGCGCCAGCAGCCCTCTCGGGCAGGCAGGTGAAAAACTGTTTTTT. It codes for CASSPLGQAGEKLFF.

V gene TRBV12-3 or TRBV12-4 combines with J gene TRBJ1-1; D not certain. V lost 6 bases and J lost 5, with 10 bases in between. This CDR3 is 12 amino acids long. The CDR3 loop is CASRREGTEAFF. CDR3 coding DNA: TGTGCCAGCAGGAGGGAAGGGACTGAAGCTTTCTTT.

The chain links TRBV2 to TRBJ1-2; no clear D. Trimming shortened V by 4 bases and J by 14 bases, and 20 bases separated the two germline ends. The CDR3 is 13 amino acids. Germline V gene data show CDR1 as SNHLY and CDR2 as FYNNEI. CDR3 coding DNA: TGTGCCAGCAGTGGTGAGGGCCATACCCTCTTGACCTTC. Its protein product is CASSGEGHTLLTF.

This chain connects TRBV5-1 to TRBJ1-2, with D hard to call. V shed 0 bases and J shed 8 bases, with 17 bases lying between them. The CDR3 runs to 15 residues. Germline V lookup: CDR1 SGHRS, CDR2 YFSETQ. Written as DNA, the CDR3 is TGCGCCAGCAGCTTGGGGCTTGATCGAGCAGAGGGCTACACCTTC. Translated, it gives CASSLGLDRAEGYTF.

The rearrangement uses TRBV7-2 and TRBJ1-3; 10 positions match TRBD1. Unmatched junction bases numbered 7, after V lost 5 bases and J lost 3 bases. The V gene's germline CDR1 is SGHTA and CDR2 FQGNSA. The CDR3 loop spans 16 amino acids. DNA for the CDR3: TGTGCCAGCAGCATCCGGACAGGGGGAGGTGGAAACACCATATATTTT. It encodes CASSIRTGGGGNTIYF.

The chain employs TRBV28 and TRBJ1-3; no firm D call. The CDR3 length is 16 residues. The ends were cut back, 5 bases at V and 0 bases at J, with 14 bases in the middle. Per the germline V gene, CDR1 is MDHEN and CDR2 is SYDVKM. The CDR3 region is CASSPGGRRSGNTIYF. The CDR3 DNA is TGTGCCAGCAGTCCAGGAGGGCGACGCTCTGGAAACACCATATATTTT.

This chain connects TRBV7-7 to TRBJ1-4; 9 positions agree with TRBD1. J gave up 7 bases and V 5 bases, and 14 bases lay outside the gene matches. Germline values: CDR1 SSHAT, CDR2 FNYEAQ (reference sequence). The CDR3 covers 17 residues. The CDR3 nucleotides are TGTGCCAGCAGCATTCTTGGGGACAGGGAATCCGGTGAAAAACTGTTTTTT. Protein: CASSILGDRESGEKLFF.

The V call is TRBV13, the J call TRBJ2-3; 9 positions match TRBD1. This CDR3 comprises 17 residues. V dropped 5 bases and J dropped 4; count of bases not matched to a gene: 13. Germline assignment: CDR1 PRHDT and CDR2 FYEKMQ (reference sequence). CDR3 DNA: TGTGCCAGCAGCGACAATCCGACAGGGGGAGAGGCAGATACGCAGTATTTT. Its protein is CASSDNPTGGEADTQYF. The full variable domain, completed using reference TRBV13 and TRBJ2-3, is AAGVIQSPRHLIKEKRETATLKCYPIPRHDTVYWYQQGPGQDPQFLISFYEKMQSDKGSIPDRFSAQQFSDYHSELNMSSLELGDSALYFCASSDNPTGGEADTQYFGPGTRLTVL.

The chain carries TRBV6-2 or TRBV6-3 and TRBJ1-6; unclear D gene. CDR1 MNHEY and CDR2 SVGEGT come from the germline V gene. V was cut by 6 bases and J by 5 bases, with 2 bases left in between. The CDR3 spans 11 residues. DNA of the CDR3: TGTGCCAGCAGCCATAATTCACCCCTCCACTTT. This sequence encodes CASSHNSPLHF.

This chain connects TRBV7-9 to TRBJ1-1; no firm D call. The germline gives CDR1 SEHNR, CDR2 FQNEAQ (reference sequence). Trimming left V 6 bases short and J 6 bases short, with 8 bases between. There are 11 residues in the CDR3. The CDR3 sequence: CASRQAPEAFF. CDR3 nucleotides: TGTGCCAGCAGGCAGGCCCCTGAAGCTTTCTTT.

The chain uses TRBV10-3 and TRBJ2-3, with D perhaps TRBD1 (6 bases). V dropped 3 bases and J dropped 6 bases, with 13 bases sitting between them. The CDR3 is 14 residues long. Germline V gene sequence: CDR1 ENHRY, CDR2 SYGVKD. The CDR3 DNA reads as TGTGCCATCAGTGACAGGGGCGGCGGGGATACGCAGTATTTT. Translation: CAISDRGGGDTQYF.

The chain uses TRBV6-5 and TRBJ1-6; D is uncertain. This CDR3 contains 12 residues. The V end lost 3 bases, the J end lost 7 bases, and 4 bases lay between the germline ends. In germline, CDR1 is MNHEY, CDR2 SVGAGI. The CDR3 region is CASSYGNSPLHF. CDR3 nucleotides: TGTGCCAGCAGTTATGGGAATTCACCCCTCCACTTT.

J is TRBJ2-5 and V is TRBV7-8, with TRBD1 identical over 7 bases. Germline V gene data show CDR1 as SGHVS and CDR2 as FQNEAQ. The CDR3 length is 14 residues. The ends lost 10 bases at V and 1 base at J; junction bases unmatched: 9. The CDR3 coding sequence is TGTGCCACTCAACCGGGACAGACCCAAGAGACCCAGTACTTC. Translation: CATQPGQTQETQYF. The whole variable domain, remainder taken from reference TRBV7-8 and TRBJ2-5, is GAGVSQSPRYKVAKRGQDVALRCDPISGHVSLFWYQQALGQGPEFLTYFQNEAQLDKSGLPSDRFFAERPEGSVSTLKIQRTQQEDSAVYLCATQPGQTQETQYFGPGTRLLVL.

The chain is built from TRBV6-5 and TRBJ1-2; D might be TRBD1 (5 bases). V gave up 8 bases and J gave up 4 bases, with 11 bases separating them. Per germline, CDR1 MNHEY and CDR2 SVGAGI. This CDR3 spans 12 amino acids. The CDR3 coding sequence is TGTGCCAGCCGGGACGGTAGCTATGGCTACACCTTC. Protein product: CASRDGSYGYTF.

Comments on this clone: A junction boundary mismatches the germline segment, possibly from a read error. The chain joins TRBV20-1 to TRBJ2-1; either TRBD1 or TRBD2 may supply D (5 bases each). The germline gives CDR1 DFQATT, CDR2 SNEGSKA (reference sequence). CDR3 length: 16 residues. This chain's CDR3 is CSASKLVGVPYNEQFF. CDR3 DNA: TGCAGTGCTAGTAAATTAGTGGGGGTTCCCTATAATGAGCAGTTCTTC.

V is TRBV2 and J is TRBJ2-3, with TRBD2 identical over 10 bases. The V gene's germline CDR1 is SNHLY and CDR2 FYNNEI. V lost 4 bases to trimming and J lost 2 bases; unmatched junction nucleotides: 15. This CDR3 has 19 residues. The CDR3 loop is CASSALSGGAGGTTDTQYF. DNA of the CDR3: TGTGCCAGCAGTGCCCTCAGCGGCGGAGCGGGGGGGACCACAGATACGCAGTATTTT.

This rearrangement joins TRBV6-5 to TRBJ1-4; the D is unclear. The CDR3 runs to 16 residues. CDR1 MNHEY and CDR2 SVGAGI come from the germline V gene. The ends were cut back, 0 bases at V and 0 bases at J, with 8 bases in the middle. DNA for the CDR3: TGTGCCAGCAGTTACTCCCCCGGTCCAACTAATGAAAAACTGTTTTTT. Translating it yields CASSYSPGPTNEKLFF.

The chain is built from TRBV29-1 and TRBJ2-3; unclear D gene. Germline CDR1 is SQVTM and CDR2 is ANQGSEA. V was trimmed by 4 bases and J by 5 bases, leaving 10 bases between them. The CDR3 is 12 residues long. The CDR3 here is CSVVIVGDTQYF. The CDR3 bases are TGCAGCGTTGTGATAGTGGGAGATACGCAGTATTTT.

The chain recombines TRBV5-1 with TRBJ2-2; perhaps D is TRBD1 or TRBD2 (6 bases each). CDR3 length equals 15 residues. Per the germline V gene, CDR1 is SGHRS and CDR2 is YFSETQ. V lost 0 bases to trimming and J lost 7 bases, with 13 bases between them. CDR3 coding DNA: TGCGCCAGCAGCTTGGCCGGGGGCGAGGTCGGGGAGCTGTTTTTT. It codes for CASSLAGGEVGELFF.